This T cell receptor beta chain is drawn from a study of metastatic and nonmetastatic thyroid tumors. Background on the study: Thyroid patients, malignant and benign, had repertoires compared across blood and tumor or nodule tissue. Findings and limits, study-wide: As reported, TCR beta diversity in blood and tumor was significantly higher in malignant thyroid tumors than in benign nodules.

The CDR3 runs 13 residues. CDR1 and CDR2 (germline): SGHDT, YYEEEE. After removal of 1 base from V and 7 bases from J, the junction contained 4 bases not matched to a gene. TCRdb redid the clone calls on the PCR reads using MiXCR. Among some 21,000 clones listed, 10% to 15% were seen once. Thyroid surgery took place with no prior treatment in any patient. This clone showed up many times. Its antigen is undetermined. The clonotype was recovered from a male donor with papillary thyroid cancer or a benign thyroid nodule (not recorded which). Some clones in this sample may be carry-over from other donors' samples. Sequencing input: blood. The rearrangement joins TRBV5-6 to TRBJ1-2; 7 nucleotides agree with TRBD1. In DNA form, the CDR3 reads TGTGCCAGCAGCTTGCAGGGGGAAGGTGGCTACACCTTC. It specifies CASSLQGEGGYTF.